One sample yielded the 10 T cell receptor beta chains listed below, sequenced in a study of T cell clones after liver transplantation. Libraries were prepared by immunoSEQ multiplex PCR; TCRdb keeps only in-frame clonotypes and omits some of them. The data show tens of thousands of clones, with less than 75% seen just once and approximately 10% held by the top ten. Here the sequenced sample was CD4+ T cells from blood, taken at the 22-month timepoint. The receptors stem from a human patient who received a liver transplant. Some T cells may be the graft donor's.

The rearrangement uses TRBV18 and TRBJ1-2, with D tentatively TRBD1 (5 bases). V lost 5 bases and J 8 bases, leaving 21 bases between the germline ends. Germline-derived CDR1 and CDR2 are KGHSH and LQKENI. CDR3 length: 15 residues. Here the CDR3 DNA reads TGTGCCAGCTCAGCCGCGCCGGGGGGGGAGCACGGCTACACCTTC. Translation: CASSAAPGGEHGYTF.

The chain employs TRBV14 and TRBJ1-6, with a possible D match to TRBD1 (5 bases). Germline loops: CDR1 SGHDN, CDR2 FVKESK. The length of the CDR3 is 17 residues. V lost 2 bases and J lost 9, with 20 bases in between. As DNA, the CDR3 is TGTGCCAGCAGCCAAAGAGGGGACGTGGCAGGGCGTTCACCCCTCCACTTT. Protein: CASSQRGDVAGRSPLHF.

This clone has a handful of counts. The V and J genes are TRBV2 and TRBJ1-4; a possible D gene is TRBD1 (6 bases). CDR1 is SNHLY and CDR2 is FYNNEI in the germline V gene. Trimming left V 5 bases short and J 4 bases short, with 8 bases between. The CDR3 extends over 13 amino acids. CDR3 sequence reads: CASSRTVNEKLFF. The CDR3 nucleotides are TGTGCCAGCAGTCGGACAGTTAATGAAAAACTGTTTTTT.

This clone appeared a few times. The chain is built from TRBV4-1 and TRBJ2-7; a weak D match, TRBD1 (5 bases). V gave up 4 bases and J gave up 5 bases, with 15 bases separating them. CDR3 size: 14 residues. The germline V gene encodes CDR1 MGHRA and CDR2 YSYEKL. The CDR3 DNA sequence: TGCGCCAGCAGCCCTGATCCCCGCAGGGACGAGCAGTACTTC. Translating it yields CASSPDPRRDEQYF.

This clone was found a few times. The rearrangement uses TRBV7-2 and TRBJ2-7; maybe TRBD1 (6 bases). The CDR3 totals 16 residues. Trimming took 5 bases from V and 1 from J, leaving 18 bases between them. Germline values: CDR1 SGHTA, CDR2 FQGNSA. The DNA for the CDR3 is TGTGCCAGCAGCGGCGGACCACAGGGATGGTCCTACGAGCAGTACTTC. This encodes CASSGGPQGWSYEQYF.

This clone was counted between two and nine times. The rearrangement uses TRBV10-2 and TRBJ2-7, with 9 bases matching TRBD1. V trimming: 7 bases; J trimming: 4 bases; junction bases outside the gene matches: 11. Germline CDR1 and CDR2: WSHSY and SAAADI. This CDR3 contains 15 residues. DNA of the CDR3: TGCGCCAGCAAGCCTGCCGGGACAGGGATTTACGAGCAGTACTTC. It translates to CASKPAGTGIYEQYF.

The chain uses TRBV9 and TRBJ2-3; 9 positions match TRBD2. Germline values: CDR1 SGDLS, CDR2 YYNGEE. With 0 bases clipped from V and 0 bases from J, the junction kept 5 bases outside the gene matches. This CDR3 has 17 amino acids. CDR3 amino acids: CASSVGVAGASTDTQYF. The DNA for the CDR3 is TGTGCCAGCAGCGTAGGCGTAGCGGGGGCGAGCACAGATACGCAGTATTTT.

About this clone itself: One end of the junction varies from germline; a read error may be responsible. This rearrangement joins TRBV2 to TRBJ2-4; 8 nucleotides align to TRBD2. The CDR3 covers 16 residues. Looked up from germline, CDR1 is SNHLY and CDR2 is FYNNEI. CDR3 protein: CASSAPRGGAKSIQYF. CDR3 coding DNA: TGTGCCAGCAGCGCGCCCCGGGGGGGTGCCAAAAGCATTCAGTACTTC.

This chain joins TRBV9 and TRBJ2-7, with D tentatively TRBD1 (5 bases). The CDR3 is made up of 14 amino acids. Germline V gene sequence: CDR1 SGDLS, CDR2 YYNGEE. V gave up 1 base and J gave up 9 bases, with 17 bases separating them. The CDR3 sequence is CASSVSLGHPMQYF. The CDR3 DNA reads TGTGCCAGCAGCGTATCCCTTGGACACCCGATGCAGTACTTC.

CDR3 in amino acids: CASSPGQGLNTEAFF. The CDR3 DNA sequence: TGTGCCAGCAGCCCCGGACAGGGGCTGAACACTGAAGCTTTCTTT. The chain links TRBV5-6 to TRBJ1-1; 9 nucleotides match TRBD1. CDR3 length: 15 residues. Trimming took 4 bases from V and 0 from J; bases not matched to a gene: 4. Germline V gene sequence: CDR1 SGHDT, CDR2 YYEEEE.